This TCR beta chain was documented in a study of response to subunit inactivated influenza vaccine. Study findings and constraints: Every seasonal influenza vaccination brings in few new T cells, the authors suggested.

This clonotype was observed a few times. Its antigen is currently unknown. This CDR3 is built from 16 residues. The germline CDR1 and CDR2 sequences are SGHTA and FQGNSA. V gave up 0 bases and J gave up 3 bases; unmatched junction bases: 1. TCRdb processed the RT-PCR reads anew with MiXCR; each CDR3 protein has one entry. The sample lists approximately 530,000 distinct CDR3 sequences, 10% to 15% occurring once. The TCR was taken from a man in his fifties or sixties who received an inactivated influenza vaccine. Sequences were derived from PBMCs from blood, sampled 45 days after vaccination. The J gene is TRBJ2-6, the V gene TRBV7-2; 8 bases map to TRBD2. The CDR3 DNA reads TGTGCCAGCAGCTTAGCCGGGGGGGGTGGGGCCAACGTCCTGACTTTC. As protein: CASSLAGGGGANVLTF.